The 13 T cell receptor beta chains below were found in one sample sequenced in a study of cytomegalovirus exposure and HLA in healthy donors. Use of 60 Vbeta and 13 Jbeta primers characterized the PCR. Produced via immunoSEQ multiplex PCR; TCRdb's table is partial and in-frame only. Here the sample spans tens of thousands of clones, around 79% being singletons. Material for sequencing was PBMCs. The receptors come from a man aged 35 to 55 in good health and CMV-seronegative.

The CDR3 bases are TGTGCCAGCAGTTTATCGAAGCGGGAGGTGGTAGATACGCAGTATTTT. Amino acid sequence: CASSLSKREVVDTQYF. The chain uses TRBV27 and TRBJ2-3; 9 nucleotides align to TRBD2. The CDR3 has 16 residues. The germline V gene encodes CDR1 MNHEY and CDR2 SMNVEV (reference sequence). J gave up 5 bases and V 0 bases, and 6 bases lay outside the gene matches.

This chain joins TRBV27 and TRBJ2-1; 10 bases are shared with TRBD2. The ends lost 7 bases at V and 5 bases at J; junction bases unmatched: 5. The CDR3 has 14 amino acids. From germline, CDR1 is MNHEY and CDR2 SMNVEV (reference sequence). CDR3 loop: CASTRLAGHNEQFF. CDR3 nucleotides: TGTGCCAGCACCCGACTAGCGGGTCACAATGAGCAGTTCTTC.

The V and J genes are TRBV6-6 and TRBJ2-3; D gene uncertain. The V and J ends lost 6 bases and 6 bases respectively, with 10 bases between them. In germline, CDR1 is MNHNY, CDR2 SVGAGI (reference sequence). This CDR3 contains 12 residues. CDR3: CASSPLLDTQYF. CDR3 in DNA: TGTGCCAGCAGCCCTCTTTTGGATACGCAGTATTTT.

The gene calls are TRBV4-2 and TRBJ1-1; D is undetermined. The CDR3 runs to 12 residues. Trimming shortened V by 2 bases and J by 4 bases, and 5 bases separated the two germline ends. The germline gives CDR1 LGHNA, CDR2 YNFKEQ. The CDR3 DNA reads TGTGCCAGCAGCCAACGGGGCACTGAAGCTTTCTTT. This gives the protein CASSQRGTEAFF.

V usage is TRBV29-1 and J usage is TRBJ2-7; 7 bases are shared with TRBD1. Germline CDR1 reads SQVTM; CDR2 reads ANQGSEA. The V and J ends lost 7 bases and 2 bases, in that order; junction bases with no gene match: 5. The CDR3 spans 12 residues. The chain's CDR3 is CSGRTGTYEQYF. Here the CDR3 DNA reads TGCAGCGGACGGACAGGAACCTACGAGCAGTACTTC.

This sequence joins TRBV28 and TRBJ1-2; 8 bases match TRBD1. Germline V CDR1 and CDR2: MDHEN, SYDVKM. J was trimmed by 5 bases and V by 6 bases; bases with no gene match: 11. The length of the CDR3 is 15 residues. The CDR3, as DNA: TGTGCCAGCAGCCCGCCGAAGGACAGGGCATATGGCTACACCTTC. Translated: CASSPPKDRAYGYTF.

The chain joins TRBV5-1 to TRBJ2-2, with TRBD1 identical over 7 bases. This CDR3 comprises 17 residues. CDR1 is SGHRS, CDR2 YFSETQ, per germline. The V and J ends lost 0 bases and 0 bases, in that order; junction bases with no gene match: 5. The CDR3 DNA sequence: TGCGCCAGCAGCTTGGCCGGGACAGAACCGAACACCGGGGAGCTGTTTTTT. This encodes CASSLAGTEPNTGELFF. Full variable domain (missing parts from reference TRBV5-1 and TRBJ2-2): KAGVTQTPRYLIKTRGQQVTLSCSPISGHRSVSWYQQTPGQGLQFLFEYFSETQRNKGNFPGRFSGRQFSNSRSEMNVSTLELGDSALYLCASSLAGTEPNTGELFFGEGSRLTVL.

The rearrangement joins TRBV7-6 to TRBJ1-2; D remains ambiguous. The CDR3 extends over 14 amino acids. CDR1 is SGHVS, CDR2 FNYEAQ, per germline. The germline V and J ends were trimmed by 0 bases and 4 bases, with 9 bases remaining between them. CDR3 DNA sequence: TGTGCCAGCAGCTTAGCGGCAGGAAGCTATGGCTACACCTTC. Protein product: CASSLAAGSYGYTF. Full variable domain (rest looked up from reference TRBV7-6 and TRBJ1-2): GAGVSQSPRYKVTKRGQDVALRCDPISGHVSLYWYRQALGQGPEFLTYFNYEAQQDKSGLPNDRFSAERPEGSISTLTIQRTEQRDSAMYRCASSLAAGSYGYTFGSGTRLTVV.

This clone showed up just once. The chain is built from TRBV27 and TRBJ1-5, with D possibly being TRBD1 (6 bases). CDR1 MNHEY and CDR2 SMNVEV come from the germline V gene (reference sequence). The V and J ends lost 4 bases and 2 bases respectively, with 12 bases between them. The CDR3 sequence is 15 residues long. The CDR3 bases are TGTGCCAGCAGTTCCCTAGGGGGGGGCAATCAGCCCCAGCATTTT. Residues: CASSSLGGGNQPQHF.

This clone was detected a few times. In DNA, the CDR3 is TGTGCCACCAGCCCATATACTAGCGGGAGGACTAATGAGCAGTTCTTC. Translated, it gives CATSPYTSGRTNEQFF. The chain links TRBV15 to TRBJ2-1, with TRBD2 matching over 12 bases. In germline, CDR1 is LNHNV, CDR2 YYDKDF (reference sequence). The CDR3 has 16 residues. Germline trimming cut 5 bases from V and 7 bases from J; bases unmatched to any gene: 9.

The chain joins TRBV19 to TRBJ1-5; 10 bases map to TRBD1. Germline CDR1 is LNHDA and CDR2 is SQIVND (reference sequence). CDR3 size: 16 residues. With V trimmed by 7 bases and J by 0 bases, 6 bases remained unmatched. CDR3 residues: CASMRGTGDSNQPQHF. CDR3 DNA: TGTGCCAGTATGAGGGGGACAGGGGATAGCAATCAGCCCCAGCATTTT.

The CDR3 here is CSVVGGISYNEQFF. CDR3 nucleotides: TGCAGCGTTGTTGGAGGGATCTCCTACAATGAGCAGTTCTTC. The chain carries TRBV29-1 and TRBJ2-1, with a weak D call TRBD2 (6 bases). Between the trimmed V and J ends, which lost 4 bases and 0 bases, there was a span of 10 bases. CDR3 length: 14 amino acids. Per germline, CDR1 SQVTM and CDR2 ANQGSEA.

The V gene is TRBV6-4, the J gene TRBJ1-1, with D hard to call. Germline CDR1 and CDR2: MRHNA and SNTAGT. Trimming cost V 3 bases and J 2 bases, with 7 bases left between them. The CDR3 spans 13 residues. The CDR3 DNA reads TGTGCCAGCAGTGAATCAGGAAACACTGAAGCTTTCTTT. Its protein product is CASSESGNTEAFF.